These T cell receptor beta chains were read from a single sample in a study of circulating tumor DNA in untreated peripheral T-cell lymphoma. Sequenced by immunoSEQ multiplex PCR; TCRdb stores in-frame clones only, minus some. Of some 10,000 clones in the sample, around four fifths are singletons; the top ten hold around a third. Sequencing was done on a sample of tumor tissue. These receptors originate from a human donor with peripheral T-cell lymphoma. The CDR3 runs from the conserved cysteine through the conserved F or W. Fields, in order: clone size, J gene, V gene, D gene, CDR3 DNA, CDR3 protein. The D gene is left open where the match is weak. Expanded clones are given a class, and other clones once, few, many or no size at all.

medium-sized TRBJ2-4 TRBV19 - TGTGCCAGTAGTATAGCTCTTTATCAAGGAGTCAAAAACATTCAGTACTTC CASSIALYQGVKNIQYF
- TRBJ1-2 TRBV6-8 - TGTGCCAGCAGGGATGACAGGACCCTCTATGGCTACACCTTC CASRDDRTLYGYTF
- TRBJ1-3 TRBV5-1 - TGCGCCAGCAGCATCGGACAGCTCTCTGGAAACACCATATATTTT CASSIGQLSGNTIYF
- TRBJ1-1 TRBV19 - TGTGCCAGTAGTACGCTGGACAGTCTGAACACTGAAGCTTTCTTT CASSTLDSLNTEAFF
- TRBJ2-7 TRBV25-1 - TGTGCCAGCTCCTCTGGTGACACTGGCGAGCAGTACTTC CASSSGDTGEQYF
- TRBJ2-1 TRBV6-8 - TGTGCCAGCAGTTTGGGTCAGCTATACAATGAGCAGTTCTTC CASSLGQLYNEQFF
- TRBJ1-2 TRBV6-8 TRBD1 TGTGCCAGCAGTTACGCCCATAACAGGGGCTATGGCTACACCTTC CASSYAHNRGYGYTF
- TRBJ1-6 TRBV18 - TGTGCCAGCTCACCACCAGGGAGGCAGGGTTCACCCCTCCACTTT CASSPPGRQGSPLHF
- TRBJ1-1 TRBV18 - TGTGCCAGCTCACGTCGCGGCACTGAAGCTTTTTTT CASSRRGTEAFF
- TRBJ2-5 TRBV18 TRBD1 TGTGCCAGCTCACCGAGAGGGGGCTGGGAGACCCAGTACTTC CASSPRGGWETQYF
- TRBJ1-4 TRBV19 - TGTGCCAGTAGTATGGGCCCCCTGCGTGGTGAAAAACTGTTTTTT CASSMGPLRGEKLFF
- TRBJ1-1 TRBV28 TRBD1 TGTGCCAGCAGTTTAGATCGGACAGGGGGTTGGCCTGAAGCTTTCTTT CASSLDRTGGWPEAFF
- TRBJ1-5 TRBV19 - TGTGCCAGTAGTATTGAAGGGGCAGGTCAGCCCCAGCATTTT CASSIEGAGQPQHF
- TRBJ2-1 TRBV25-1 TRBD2 TGTGCCAGCAGTGACCCTCCCCTAGCGGGGGGGCCTCATGAGCAGTTCTTC CASSDPPLAGGPHEQFF
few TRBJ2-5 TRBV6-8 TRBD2 TGTGCCAGCCAGCGGGGACGAGAGACCCAGTACTTC CASQRGRETQYF
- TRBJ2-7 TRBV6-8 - TGTGCCAGCAGTTACAAGGGGCGCTACGAGCAGTACTTC CASSYKGRYEQYF
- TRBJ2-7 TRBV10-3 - TGTGCCATCAGTGTGGAAGGGGCCTACGAGCAGTACTTC CAISVEGAYEQYF
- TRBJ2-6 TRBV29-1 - TGCAGCGTTGAAGGCGACTCTGGGGCCAACGTCCTGACTTTC CSVEGDSGANVLTF